What follows are 23 T cell receptor beta chains derived from one specimen sequenced in a study of T cells in Graves' hyperthyroidism and ophthalmopathy. Regions amplified from RNA transcripts were the TCR beta CDR3 regions. HTBI primers were employed in a first-round RT-PCR of the TCR CDR3. TCRdb reanalysed the multiplex PCR reads using MiXCR and keeps one entry per CDR3 protein. This table holds about 610,000 distinct CDR3 sequences, 14% to 15% found once. The sequenced material came from blood. These receptor sequences come from a woman between 40 and 50 years old with Graves' ophthalmopathy.

The chain joins TRBV12-3 or TRBV12-4 to TRBJ1-5, with D tentatively TRBD1 (5 bases). CDR3 length equals 15 residues. V gave up 6 bases and J gave up 1 base, with 13 bases separating them. CDR3 amino acids: CASSFRAGSNQPQHF. CDR3 DNA sequence: TGTGCCAGCAGCTTTCGGGCAGGGAGCAATCAGCCCCAGCATTTT.

DNA of the CDR3: TGTGCCAGCAGCTTGGCCGGCCAGCCCTCCTACGAGCAGTACTTC. As protein: CASSLAGQPSYEQYF. The V and J genes are TRBV5-8 and TRBJ2-7; D gene uncertain. Germline V CDR1 and CDR2: SGHTS, YDEGEE. This CDR3 has 15 residues. V lost 0 bases, J lost 0 bases, and 10 bases lay in between.

This clonotype has at least ten counts. The chain joins TRBV7-8 to TRBJ2-7; TRBD1 agrees at 10 bases. The V gene's germline CDR1 is SGHVS and CDR2 FQNEAQ. Unmatched junction bases numbered 6, after V lost 5 bases and J lost 2 bases. This CDR3 region has 15 residues. CDR3 bases: TGTGCCAGCAGCCCACCTGACAGGGGGCCCTACGAGCAGTACTTC. Translating it yields CASSPPDRGPYEQYF.

The genes are TRBV12-3 or TRBV12-4 and TRBJ2-7; TRBD1 matches 9 bases. CDR3 length: 16 amino acids. Trimming at V came to 5 bases and at J to 3 bases, leaving 11 bases not matched to a gene. CDR3 coding DNA: TGTGCCAGCAGTAGCTCCGGGACAGGGAAAGTCTACGAGCAGTACTTC. It codes for CASSSSGTGKVYEQYF.

In this sample, this clonotype turned up a few times. The rearrangement joins TRBV6-1 to TRBJ1-2; a weak D match, TRBD1 (5 bases). From germline, CDR1 is MNHNS and CDR2 SASEGT. The CDR3 length is 11 residues. V was clipped by 10 bases and J by 6 bases, with 12 bases between them. This chain's CDR3 is CATHTGHGYTF. For the CDR3, the DNA is TGTGCCACCCACACGGGGCATGGCTACACCTTC.

This clonotype was seen at least ten times. The chain recombines TRBV12-3 or TRBV12-4 with TRBJ1-1; D is perhaps TRBD1 (6 bases). V lost 3 bases and J lost 13, with 12 bases in between. The CDR3 extends over 11 amino acids. The CDR3 loop is CASSLGPRGFF. The CDR3 DNA reads as TGTGCCAGCAGTTTGGGACCCAGGGGTTTCTTT.

The table lists this clonotype with many counts. Written as DNA, the CDR3 is TGTGCCAGCAGCTTAACTCTAGCGGGAACGAGCGAGCAGTACTTC. It translates to CASSLTLAGTSEQYF. This chain uses TRBV7-3 with TRBJ2-7; 9 nucleotides line up with TRBD2. Germline lookup yields CDR1 SGHTA and CDR2 FQGTGA. The CDR3 contains 15 residues. The V and J ends lost 0 bases and 6 bases, in that order; junction bases with no gene match: 6.

There are many counts of this clonotype. The CDR3, as DNA: TGTGCCAGCAGTCACAGGGATTATGGCTACACCTTC. It yields the protein CASSHRDYGYTF. This rearrangement joins TRBV12-3 or TRBV12-4 to TRBJ1-2; a possible D gene is TRBD1 (6 bases). This CDR3 contains 12 residues. The V and J ends lost 5 bases and 5 bases respectively, with 9 bases between them.

The chain recombines TRBV7-8 with TRBJ1-2; D gene unclear. Trimming cost V 5 bases and J 0 bases, with 13 bases left between them. CDR1 and CDR2 from the germline V gene are SGHVS and FQNEAQ. The length of the CDR3 is 15 residues. The chain's CDR3 is CASSARTGTNYGYTF. CDR3 nucleotide sequence: TGTGCCAGCAGCGCCCGGACGGGAACTAACTATGGCTACACCTTC.

This clonotype was seen at least ten times. The chain combines TRBV28 with TRBJ1-2, with D maybe TRBD1 (5 bases). The V end lost 7 bases, the J end lost 4 bases, and 16 bases lay between the germline ends. CDR3 size: 14 residues. Germline assignment: CDR1 MDHEN and CDR2 SYDVKM. CDR3 DNA: TGTGCCAGCACCCTAGAAAGTCAGGGCTATGGCTACACCTTC. It translates to CASTLESQGYGYTF.

This clonotype showed up just a few times. The gene calls are TRBV12-3 or TRBV12-4 and TRBJ1-5; D possibly corresponds to TRBD1 (6 bases). V was pared by 6 bases and J by 7 bases, with 19 bases between. The CDR3 covers 15 residues. The CDR3 region is CASRGGWGVLQPQHF. CDR3 coding DNA: TGTGCCAGCAGAGGGGGTTGGGGTGTCTTACAGCCCCAGCATTTT.

A remark on this clonotype: A much larger clonotype is one base distant, so this may be a read error. The rearrangement joins TRBV6-1 to TRBJ2-6, with D hard to call. The CDR3 is 14 amino acids. Trimming cost V 3 bases and J 0 bases, with 3 bases left between them. Germline V gene data show CDR1 as MNHNS and CDR2 as SASEGT. The CDR3 reads CASSDFSGANVLTF. The CDR3, as DNA: TGTGCCAGCAGTGACTTCTCTGGGGCCAACGTCCTGACTTTC.

This clonotype was observed once. The rearrangement links TRBV6-1 to TRBJ2-7, with 10 bases aligning to TRBD2. Looked up from germline, CDR1 is MNHNS and CDR2 is SASEGT. The CDR3 runs to 14 residues. Germline trimming cut 5 bases from V and 4 bases from J; bases unmatched to any gene: 5. The CDR3 DNA reads TGTGCCAGCAGTATAGCGGGAGGCAGGTACGAGCAGTACTTC. Protein product: CASSIAGGRYEQYF.

This clonotype appeared many times. This chain links TRBV27 with TRBJ1-2, with 9 positions matching TRBD1. In germline, CDR1 is MNHEY, CDR2 SMNVEV (reference sequence). There are 17 residues in the CDR3. The trim removed 3 bases at V and 0 bases at J, leaving 8 bases unmatched. As DNA, the CDR3 is TGTGCCAGCAGTTTTTCCGGGACAGGGCACTCTAACTATGGCTACACCTTC. Protein: CASSFSGTGHSNYGYTF.

This clonotype was counted at least ten times. V and J are TRBV15 and TRBJ2-5; 7 nucleotides line up with TRBD1. The V segment lost 1 base and the J segment 3 bases; nucleotides outside the gene matches: 2. The CDR3 is 14 amino acids. Germline-derived CDR1 and CDR2 are LNHNV and YYDKDF (reference sequence). CDR3 in amino acids: CATSRAGTEETQYF. CDR3 in DNA: TGTGCCACCAGCAGAGCCGGGACAGAAGAGACCCAGTACTTC.

This clonotype was found a few times. The DNA for the CDR3 is TGTGCCAGCAGCATGATGGACCCGGGGGAGCAGTACTTC. As protein: CASSMMDPGEQYF. The chain carries TRBV7-8 and TRBJ2-7; tentative D call: TRBD2 (5 bases). Germline V gene data show CDR1 as SGHVS and CDR2 as FQNEAQ. The CDR3 totals 13 residues. V was clipped by 5 bases and J by 7 bases, with 15 bases between them.

This clonotype showed up just a few times. The chain recombines TRBV4-1 with TRBJ2-7, with D unclear. Germline loops: CDR1 MGHRA, CDR2 YSYEKL. The ends were cut back, 3 bases at V and 3 bases at J, with 9 bases in the middle. The CDR3 contains 13 residues. CDR3 residues: CASSHRQNYEQYF. As DNA, the CDR3 is TGCGCCAGCAGCCATCGGCAGAACTACGAGCAGTACTTC.

The chain uses TRBV11-1 and TRBJ2-4; TRBD1 aligns across 8 bases. V lost 5 bases to trimming and J lost 5 bases; unmatched junction nucleotides: 8. The V gene's germline CDR1 is SGHAT and CDR2 FQDESV (reference sequence). This CDR3 comprises 15 residues. CDR3 bases: TGTGCCAGCAGCACCGGACAGGGAAGCCAAAACATTCAGTACTTC. Its translation is CASSTGQGSQNIQYF.

This clonotype was picked up many times. The rearrangement uses TRBV7-8 and TRBJ2-7; D is possibly TRBD1 (6 bases). Between the trimmed V and J ends, which lost 3 bases and 5 bases, there was a span of 14 bases. The CDR3 runs 14 residues. Germline V gene sequence: CDR1 SGHVS, CDR2 FQNEAQ. CDR3 protein: CASSFLQGLDEQYF. As DNA, the CDR3 is TGTGCCAGCAGCTTCCTCCAGGGGCTCGACGAGCAGTACTTC.

This clonotype was seen just once. DNA of the CDR3: TGCGCCAGCAGCCAAGTCACCCCGATGGACAGGCGGACCGGGGAGCTGTTTTTT. Protein sequence: CASSQVTPMDRRTGELFF. V usage is TRBV4-3 and J usage is TRBJ2-2, with TRBD1 matching over 7 bases. Germline CDR1 and CDR2: LGHNA and YSLEER. The CDR3 totals 18 residues. J was trimmed by 5 bases and V by 1 base; bases with no gene match: 13.

This clonotype was observed a few times. The gene calls are TRBV27 and TRBJ1-2; D ambiguous. Germline V gene sequence: CDR1 MNHEY, CDR2 SMNVEV (reference sequence). The CDR3 covers 13 residues. Trimming removed 7 bases at V and 10 bases at J, with 19 bases between. The CDR3 sequence: CASNREFGVAYTF. For the CDR3, the DNA is TGTGCCAGCAATCGGGAATTTGGAGTAGCCTACACCTTC.

This clonotype was observed a handful of times. The V gene is TRBV3-1, the J gene TRBJ2-7; TRBD2 aligns across 14 bases. The V gene end was trimmed by 6 bases and the J gene end by 4 bases; junction bases not matched to a gene: 5. Germline V gene data show CDR1 as LGHDT and CDR2 as YNNKEL (reference sequence). The CDR3 loop spans 15 amino acids. The CDR3 sequence is CASRGTSGSQYEQYF. CDR3 bases: TGTGCCAGCAGGGGGACTAGCGGGAGTCAGTACGAGCAGTACTTC.

This clonotype has at least ten counts. V usage is TRBV12-3 or TRBV12-4 and J usage is TRBJ2-5; D not certain. V dropped 1 base and J dropped 6 bases, with 9 bases sitting between them. The CDR3 consists of 13 residues. In DNA, the CDR3 is TGTGCCAGCAGTTTAGACCTGGGAAAGACCCAGTACTTC. Amino acid sequence: CASSLDLGKTQYF.